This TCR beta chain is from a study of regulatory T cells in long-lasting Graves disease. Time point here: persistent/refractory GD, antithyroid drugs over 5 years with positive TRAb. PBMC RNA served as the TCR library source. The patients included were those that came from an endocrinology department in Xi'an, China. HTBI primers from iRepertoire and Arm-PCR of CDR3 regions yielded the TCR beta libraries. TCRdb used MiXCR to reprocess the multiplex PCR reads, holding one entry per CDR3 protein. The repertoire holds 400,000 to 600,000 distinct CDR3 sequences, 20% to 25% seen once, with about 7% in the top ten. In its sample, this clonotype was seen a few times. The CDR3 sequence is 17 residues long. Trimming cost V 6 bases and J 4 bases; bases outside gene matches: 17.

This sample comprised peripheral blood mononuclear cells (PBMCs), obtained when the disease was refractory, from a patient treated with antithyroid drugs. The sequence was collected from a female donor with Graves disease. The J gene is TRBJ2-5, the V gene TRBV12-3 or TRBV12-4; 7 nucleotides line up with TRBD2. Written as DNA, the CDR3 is TGTGCCAGCAGCCGCGAGCCCCGGGTAGCGGGTGGAGAGACCCAGTACTTC. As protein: CASSREPRVAGGETQYF.